This T cell receptor (beta chain) was found in a study of CD8 T cell repertoires and HIV-1 epitope variants. Study as a whole: An approximately 10-day culture received IL-2, IL-7 and IL-15 on days 3 and 7. General study findings and limits: Of about 10 antigen-specific beta clonotypes, about six appeared to cross-react with escape variants.

TCRdb's table, derived via immunoSEQ multiplex PCR, lists solely in-frame clones and lacks some. The repertoire holds about 3,600 clones, with around two thirds as singletons. For this clone: The target antigen is unknown.

V lost 5 bases to trimming and J lost 1 base, with 14 bases between them. The CDR3 contains 16 residues. Germline-derived CDR1 and CDR2 are SGHTA and FQGNSA. The sequenced sample was cultured CD8+ T cells derived from PBMCs. The rearrangement joins TRBV7-2 to TRBJ2-2; D possibly corresponds to TRBD1 (6 bases). The clonotype was recovered from a male donor with HIV. This CDR3 reads CASSLTSDRNTGELFF. DNA for the CDR3: TGTGCCAGCAGCCTGACGTCGGACAGGAACACCGGGGAGCTGTTTTTT.